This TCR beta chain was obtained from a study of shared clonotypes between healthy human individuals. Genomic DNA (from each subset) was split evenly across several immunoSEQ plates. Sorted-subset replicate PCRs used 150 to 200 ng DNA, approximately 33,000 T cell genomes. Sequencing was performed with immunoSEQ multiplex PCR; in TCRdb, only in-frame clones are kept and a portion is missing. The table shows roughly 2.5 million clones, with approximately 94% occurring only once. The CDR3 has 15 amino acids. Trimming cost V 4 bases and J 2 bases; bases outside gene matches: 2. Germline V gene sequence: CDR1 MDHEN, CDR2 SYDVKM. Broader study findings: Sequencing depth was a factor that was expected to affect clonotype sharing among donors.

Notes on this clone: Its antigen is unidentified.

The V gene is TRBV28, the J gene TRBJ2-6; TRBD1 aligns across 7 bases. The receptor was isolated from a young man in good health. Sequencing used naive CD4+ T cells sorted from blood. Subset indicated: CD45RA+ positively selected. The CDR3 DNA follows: TGTGCCAGCAGTTCCGGACAGGCTGGGGCCAACGTCCTGACTTTC. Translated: CASSSGQAGANVLTF. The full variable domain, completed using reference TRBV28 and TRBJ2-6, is DVKVTQSSRYLVKRTGEKVFLECVQDMDHENMFWYRQDPGLGLRLIYFSYDVKMKEKGDIPEGYSVSREKKERFSLILESASTNQTSMYLCASSSGQAGANVLTFGAGSRLTVL.